Listed here are 32 T cell receptor beta chains from one sample, sequenced in a study of cytomegalovirus exposure and HLA in healthy donors. The PCR ran on 60 Vbeta and 13 Jbeta primers. Method: immunoSEQ multiplex PCR; TCRdb's copy keeps in-frame clones and lacks some. Of 150,000 to 200,000 clones in the sample, roughly three quarters were seen once. Material: PBMCs. These receptor sequences come from a man aged 60-69 years in good health and CMV-seronegative.

The chain recombines TRBV4-1 with TRBJ2-2, with TRBD1 matching 8 bases. V shed 6 bases, J shed 7 bases, and the junction held 7 bases outside the gene matches. CDR1 and CDR2 (germline): MGHRA, YSYEKL. The CDR3 length is 14 residues. The CDR3 spells CASSFQGANGELFF. In DNA form, the CDR3 reads TGCGCCAGCAGTTTCCAGGGGGCTAACGGGGAGCTGTTTTTT.

This clone was detected a few times. This chain uses TRBV30 with TRBJ1-6; 9 bases fit TRBD1. CDR3 size: 16 residues. The V and J ends lost 7 bases and 7 bases, in that order; junction bases with no gene match: 14. Looked up from germline, CDR1 is GTSNPN and CDR2 is SVGIG (reference sequence). The CDR3 protein is CAYKETGQGGNSPLHF. The CDR3 DNA is TGTGCCTATAAAGAAACGGGACAGGGAGGCAATTCACCCCTCCACTTT.

The rearrangement uses TRBV11-2 and TRBJ1-2; no firm D call. The CDR3 is 15 residues long. CDR1 and CDR2 from the germline V gene are SGHAT and FQNNGV. Between the trimmed V and J ends, which lost 5 bases and 8 bases, there was a span of 21 bases. The CDR3 protein is CASSQNRVESRGYTF. Written as DNA, the CDR3 is TGTGCCAGCAGCCAGAACAGAGTAGAGTCGCGAGGCTACACCTTC.

The rearrangement joins TRBV13 to TRBJ1-3; the D is unclear. V was pared by 0 bases and J by 9 bases, with 3 bases between. Germline V gene data show CDR1 as PRHDT and CDR2 as FYEKMQ (reference sequence). CDR3 length: 11 amino acids. The CDR3 region is CASSLGSTIYF. CDR3 bases: TGTGCCAGCAGCTTAGGGAGCACCATATATTTT.

The chain joins TRBV9 to TRBJ2-2; TRBD2 aligns across 9 bases. The ends lost 4 bases at V and 5 bases at J; junction bases unmatched: 6. The CDR3 is 15 residues long. In germline, CDR1 is SGDLS, CDR2 YYNGEE. The CDR3 here is CASSLIAGVTGELFF. CDR3 DNA sequence: TGTGCCAGCAGCCTAATAGCGGGGGTTACCGGGGAGCTGTTTTTT.

Comments on this clone: This may be a read error, as it is one base from a much larger clone. Distinct nucleotide sequences in the sample also encode this CDR3. V usage is TRBV5-8 and J usage is TRBJ2-7; 11 bases match TRBD1. Trimming at V came to 4 bases and at J to 4 bases, leaving 4 bases not matched to a gene. This CDR3 is 14 amino acids long. Germline V gene lookup returns CDR1 SGHTS and CDR2 YDEGEE. The CDR3 here is CASSTGTGGYEQYF. The CDR3, as DNA: TGTGCCAGCAGCACCGGGACAGGGGGGTACGAGCAGTACTTC.

Concerning this clone: The junction departs from germline at one end; a sequencing error may be responsible. The chain recombines TRBV5-8 with TRBJ2-1; D not resolved. Germline loops: CDR1 SGHTS, CDR2 YDEGEE. The CDR3 runs to 15 residues. This CDR3 is CASSLELNPYDEQFF. In DNA form, the CDR3 reads TGTGCCAGCAGCTTGGAGCTGAATCCCTACGATGAGCAGTTCTTC.

V usage is TRBV10-2 and J usage is TRBJ1-5; 12 nucleotides agree with TRBD1. This CDR3 is 14 amino acids long. Germline assignment: CDR1 WSHSY and CDR2 SAAADI. The V segment lost 6 bases and the J segment 6 bases; nucleotides outside the gene matches: 3. The CDR3 region has the DNA TGCGCCAGCAGGGGACAGGGGGCAAGTCAGCCCCAGCATTTT. Its translation is CASRGQGASQPQHF.

This chain joins TRBV4-3 and TRBJ2-2; maybe TRBD2 (6 bases). Trimming took off 0 bases at V and 2 bases at J, with 16 bases between the two ends. The germline CDR1 and CDR2 sequences are LGHNA and YSLEER. The CDR3 covers 18 residues. CDR3 bases: TGCGCCAGCAGCCAAGATCGGCCTGGGGGGACCAACACCGGGGAGCTGTTTTTT. The encoded protein is CASSQDRPGGTNTGELFF.

The chain recombines TRBV9 with TRBJ2-1, with 12 bases that match TRBD2. CDR1 is SGDLS and CDR2 is YYNGEE in the germline V gene. V lost 3 bases, J lost 8 bases, and 6 bases stayed unmatched. This CDR3 has 15 amino acids. CDR3 DNA: TGTGCCAGCAGCGCCGGACTAGCGGGGATCTATGAGCAGTTCTTC. Its translation: CASSAGLAGIYEQFF.

This clone was picked up a small number of times. The chain uses TRBV5-4 and TRBJ2-7; 9 positions match TRBD1. V lost 3 bases to trimming and J lost 9 bases; unmatched junction nucleotides: 7. CDR3 length equals 13 residues. CDR1 and CDR2 from the germline V gene are SGHNT and YYREEE (reference sequence). CDR3 nucleotides: TGTGCCAGCAGCTCCGACAGGGGGTCAGGGCAGTACTTC. Protein product: CASSSDRGSGQYF. The entire variable domain, with the rest obtained from reference TRBV5-4 and TRBJ2-7, is as follows: ETGVTQSPTHLIKTRGQQVTLRCSSQSGHNTVSWYQQALGQGPQFIFQYYREEENGRGNFPPRFSGLQFPNYSSELNVNALELDDSALYLCASSSDRGSGQYFGPGTRLTVT.

The genes are TRBV19 and TRBJ2-1; no clear D. Trimming removed 7 bases at V and 4 bases at J, with 20 bases between. CDR3 length: 16 residues. Germline loops: CDR1 LNHDA, CDR2 SQIVND (reference sequence). Written as DNA, the CDR3 is TGTGCCAGTAAGCCCTTTTTTGGCGAACTATACAATGAGCAGTTCTTC. Translating it yields CASKPFFGELYNEQFF. The whole variable domain, filled in from reference TRBV19 and TRBJ2-1, reads DGGITQSPKYLFRKEGQNVTLSCEQNLNHDAMYWYRQDPGQGLRLIYYSQIVNDFQKGDIAEGYSVSREKKESFPLTVTSAQKNPTAFYLCASKPFFGELYNEQFFGPGTRLTVL.

This chain joins TRBV27 and TRBJ1-4, with 10 bases matching TRBD1. Germline loops: CDR1 MNHEY, CDR2 SMNVEV (reference sequence). The CDR3 is made up of 15 amino acids. Trimming took 5 bases from V and 8 from J; bases not matched to a gene: 8. CDR3 sequence: CASSPRQGAREKLFF. CDR3 coding DNA: TGTGCCAGCAGTCCTAGACAGGGGGCGCGAGAAAAACTGTTTTTT.

The rearrangement uses TRBV27 and TRBJ2-5; 7 nucleotides line up with TRBD2. Judging by the DNA end, TRBJ2-7 fits better; the J call may be wrong. Germline V gene sequence: CDR1 MNHEY, CDR2 SMNVEV (reference sequence). This CDR3 comprises 13 residues. The CDR3 DNA sequence: TGTGCCAGCAGTTCCCCTAGCGGCTACGAGCAGTACTTC. Residues: CASSSPSGYEQYF.

The chain carries TRBV6-1 and TRBJ2-5, with TRBD2 identical over 10 bases. The germline gives CDR1 MNHNS, CDR2 SASEGT. This CDR3 has 14 amino acids. V lost 6 bases and J lost 5; bases outside the gene matches: 6. The CDR3, as DNA: TGTGCCAGCAGCAAACTAGCGGGGAGGGAGACCCAGTACTTC. Translated, it gives CASSKLAGRETQYF.

Here the CDR3 DNA reads TGTGCCAGTAGCGTCGGCTTGAGGGATGAGCAGTTCTTC. Translation gives CASSVGLRDEQFF. This chain joins TRBV19 and TRBJ2-1, with TRBD2 as a possible D gene (5 bases). Germline CDR1 reads LNHDA; CDR2 reads SQIVND (reference sequence). This CDR3 is 13 amino acids long. V was cut by 6 bases and J by 8 bases, with 14 bases left in between.

This chain uses TRBV14 with TRBJ1-2; D possibly corresponds to TRBD1 (5 bases). The germline CDR1 and CDR2 sequences are SGHDN and FVKESK. V lost 1 base to trimming and J lost 8 bases, with 14 bases between them. CDR3 size: 14 residues. CDR3 coding DNA: TGTGCCAGCAGCCAAGGTGGAGGGGAGTCAGGCTACACCTTC. Protein sequence: CASSQGGGESGYTF.

The CDR3 reads CASSDQSGSPQYF. CDR3 sequence (DNA): TGTGCCAGCAGTGACCAAAGCGGGAGCCCGCAGTATTTT. The chain couples TRBV6-4 to TRBJ2-3; 8 bases are shared with TRBD2. Germline values: CDR1 MRHNA, CDR2 SNTAGT. V lost 2 bases and J lost 10; bases outside the gene matches: 5. This CDR3 comprises 13 residues.

This rearrangement joins TRBV7-8 to TRBJ2-7; 7 bases agree with TRBD1. The CDR3 has 14 residues. The germline CDR1 and CDR2 sequences are SGHVS and FQNEAQ. The trim removed 5 bases at V and 4 bases at J, leaving 8 bases unmatched. The CDR3 DNA is TGTGCCAGCAGCGTTCGACAGGGAACGTACGAGCAGTACTTC. Its protein is CASSVRQGTYEQYF.

The CDR3 region is CASSSIAPYNEQFF. The DNA of the CDR3 is TGTGCCAGCAGCTCTATAGCGCCTTACAATGAGCAGTTCTTC. The chain is built from TRBV5-4 and TRBJ2-1; a possible D gene is TRBD2 (5 bases). Per germline, CDR1 SGHNT and CDR2 YYREEE (reference sequence). This CDR3 has 14 residues. The V and J ends lost 3 bases and 4 bases respectively, with 11 bases between them.

This clone was seen a single time. The chain carries TRBV28 and TRBJ1-6; D not resolved. Germline V gene sequence: CDR1 MDHEN, CDR2 SYDVKM. The V and J ends lost 3 bases and 5 bases respectively, with 8 bases between them. The CDR3 covers 14 residues. CDR3 in amino acids: CASSFWRDNSPLHF. DNA for the CDR3: TGTGCCAGCAGTTTCTGGAGGGATAATTCACCCCTCCACTTT.

This clone came up a few times. J is TRBJ1-1 and V is TRBV9; perhaps TRBD1 as D (5 bases). V was clipped by 1 base and J by 4 bases, with 8 bases between them. The CDR3 covers 13 residues. Germline CDR1 and CDR2: SGDLS and YYNGEE. CDR3 sequence: CASSVQGGTEAFF. As DNA, the CDR3 is TGTGCCAGCAGCGTACAGGGAGGCACTGAAGCTTTCTTT. The whole variable domain, filled in from reference TRBV9 and TRBJ1-1, reads DSGVTQTPKHLITATGQRVTLRCSPRSGDLSVYWYQQSLDQGLQFLIQYYNGEERAKGNILERFSAQQFPDLHSELNLSSLELGDSALYFCASSVQGGTEAFFGQGTRLTVV.

The rearrangement uses TRBV7-9 and TRBJ2-2; possible D gene TRBD2, 7 bases. This CDR3 region has 16 residues. Germline-derived CDR1 and CDR2 are SEHNR and FQNEAQ (reference sequence). V lost 2 bases and J 6 bases, leaving 16 bases between the germline ends. CDR3: CASSLRRGALSGELFF. The CDR3 coding sequence is TGTGCCAGCAGCTTACGCCGGGGGGCTCTGTCCGGGGAGCTGTTTTTT. The whole variable domain, remainder taken from reference TRBV7-9 and TRBJ2-2, is DTGVSQNPRHKITKRGQNVTFRCDPISEHNRLYWYRQTLGQGPEFLTYFQNEAQLEKSRLLSDRFSAERPKGSFSTLEIQRTEQGDSAMYLCASSLRRGALSGELFFGEGSRLTVL.

The rearrangement joins TRBV27 to TRBJ1-4; D unclear. The V end was cut by 3 bases, the J end by 8 bases, with 16 bases between. This CDR3 region has 15 residues. CDR1 MNHEY and CDR2 SMNVEV come from the germline V gene (reference sequence). The CDR3 here is CASSLISSGREKLFF. The CDR3 bases are TGTGCCAGCAGTTTGATCTCCTCCGGTCGGGAAAAACTGTTTTTT.

This chain links TRBV4-3 with TRBJ2-7; 11 bases fit TRBD1. The junction had 19 bases not matched to a gene; V was cut back by 3 bases and J by 0 bases. The CDR3 length is 21 residues. Germline V gene sequence: CDR1 LGHNA, CDR2 YSLEER. The CDR3 loop is CASSQETGTGGLQAPSYEQYF. The DNA for the CDR3 is TGCGCCAGCAGCCAGGAAACCGGGACAGGGGGGCTGCAGGCCCCCTCCTACGAGCAGTACTTC.

CDR3 DNA: TGTGCCAGCGGACAGGTTTTCGATGGCTACACCTTC. Translated: CASGQVFDGYTF. The J gene is TRBJ1-2, the V gene TRBV6-5; 7 nucleotides match TRBD1. Germline V gene sequence: CDR1 MNHEY, CDR2 SVGAGI. V was pared by 8 bases and J by 6 bases, with 6 bases of the junction left unmatched. This CDR3 has 12 amino acids.

V and J are TRBV11-2 and TRBJ1-2; possible D gene TRBD1, 5 bases. The V end was cut by 5 bases, the J end by 4 bases, with 11 bases between. Germline loops: CDR1 SGHAT, CDR2 FQNNGV. The CDR3 length is 13 residues. The DNA for the CDR3 is TGTGCCAGCAGCACAAAACAGGTCTATGGCTACACCTTC. Its protein is CASSTKQVYGYTF.

Regarding this clone: A much larger clone differs by one base, so this may be a read error. The chain links TRBV7-2 to TRBJ1-4; TRBD1 matches at 9 bases. V shed 5 bases and J 4 bases; nucleotides not matched to a gene: 2. The germline V gene has CDR1 SGHTA and CDR2 FQGNSA. This CDR3 comprises 14 residues. In nucleotides, the CDR3 is TGTGCCAGCAGCCCGGGACAGGGTAATGAAAAACTGTTTTTT. Translated, it gives CASSPGQGNEKLFF.

The V call is TRBV5-1, the J call TRBJ2-6; D ambiguous. The CDR3 runs to 14 residues. V gave up 10 bases and J gave up 1 base, with 12 bases separating them. The germline V gene encodes CDR1 SGHRS and CDR2 YFSETQ. This chain's CDR3 is CASTTQSGANVLTF. CDR3 sequence (DNA): TGCGCCTCAACAACGCAATCTGGGGCCAACGTCCTGACTTTC.

This sequence joins TRBV6-6 and TRBJ1-5, with 9 positions matching TRBD1. The CDR3 totals 16 residues. After removal of 4 bases from V and 7 bases from J, the junction contained 11 bases not matched to a gene. CDR1 is MNHNY, CDR2 SVGAGI, per germline (reference sequence). The CDR3 nucleotides are TGTGCCAGCAGTTCTGCTCGACAGGGGGAAAGGCAGCCCCAGCATTTT. It is translated as CASSSARQGERQPQHF.

The rearrangement joins TRBV10-3 to TRBJ1-3; perhaps TRBD1 as D (5 bases). Trimming removed 2 bases from V and 2 bases from J, with 10 bases in between. The CDR3 extends over 15 amino acids. CDR1 is ENHRY, CDR2 SYGVKD, per germline. The CDR3 is CAISEQGGAGNTIYF. The CDR3 DNA reads as TGTGCCATCAGTGAGCAGGGAGGGGCTGGAAACACCATATATTTT.

This rearrangement joins TRBV9 to TRBJ1-2, with D possibly being TRBD1 (5 bases). V was clipped by 0 bases and J by 5 bases, with 17 bases between them. Looked up from germline, CDR1 is SGDLS and CDR2 is YYNGEE. CDR3 length: 16 residues. The CDR3, as DNA: TGTGCCAGCAGCGTAGATCAGGACATTACGAGGTATGGCTACACCTTC. Protein sequence: CASSVDQDITRYGYTF.